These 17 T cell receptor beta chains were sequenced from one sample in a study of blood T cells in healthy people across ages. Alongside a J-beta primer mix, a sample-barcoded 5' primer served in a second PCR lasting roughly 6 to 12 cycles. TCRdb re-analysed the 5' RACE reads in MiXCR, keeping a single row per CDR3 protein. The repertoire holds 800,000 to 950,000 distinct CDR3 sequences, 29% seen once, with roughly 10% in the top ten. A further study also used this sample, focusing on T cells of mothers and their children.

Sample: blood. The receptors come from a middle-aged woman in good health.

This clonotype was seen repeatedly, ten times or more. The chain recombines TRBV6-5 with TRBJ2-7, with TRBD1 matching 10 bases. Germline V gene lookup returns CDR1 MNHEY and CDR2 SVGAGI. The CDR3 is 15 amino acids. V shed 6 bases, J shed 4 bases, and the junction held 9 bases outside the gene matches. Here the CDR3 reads CASRNRDRGGYEQYF. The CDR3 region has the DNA TGTGCCAGCAGGAACCGGGACAGGGGAGGGTACGAGCAGTACTTC.

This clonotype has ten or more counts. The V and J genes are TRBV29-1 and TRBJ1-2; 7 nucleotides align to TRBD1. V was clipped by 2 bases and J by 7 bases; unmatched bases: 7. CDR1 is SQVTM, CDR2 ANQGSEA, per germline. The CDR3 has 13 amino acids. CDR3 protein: CSVERTGDSGYTF. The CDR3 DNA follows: TGCAGCGTTGAAAGGACAGGCGACTCTGGCTACACCTTC.

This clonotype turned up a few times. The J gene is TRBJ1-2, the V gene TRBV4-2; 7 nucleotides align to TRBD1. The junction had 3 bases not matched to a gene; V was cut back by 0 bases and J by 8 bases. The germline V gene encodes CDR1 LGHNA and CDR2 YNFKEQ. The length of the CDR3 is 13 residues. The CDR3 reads CASSQEGGNGYTF. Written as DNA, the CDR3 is TGTGCCAGCAGCCAAGAAGGGGGCAACGGCTACACCTTC.

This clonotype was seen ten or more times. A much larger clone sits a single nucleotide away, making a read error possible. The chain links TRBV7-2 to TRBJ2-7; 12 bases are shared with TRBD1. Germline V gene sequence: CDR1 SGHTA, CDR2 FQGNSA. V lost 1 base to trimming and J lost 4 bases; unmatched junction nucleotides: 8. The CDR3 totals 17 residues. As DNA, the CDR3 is TGTGCCAGCAGCTTAGGTCCCCGGGGACAGGGGGCATACGAGCAGTACTTC. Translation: CASSLGPRGQGAYEQYF.

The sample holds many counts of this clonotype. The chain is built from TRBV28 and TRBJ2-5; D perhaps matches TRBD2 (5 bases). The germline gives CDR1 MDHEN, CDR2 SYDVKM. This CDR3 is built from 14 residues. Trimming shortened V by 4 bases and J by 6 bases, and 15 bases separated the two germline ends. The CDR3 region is CASSSSEGGKTQYF. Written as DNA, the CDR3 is TGTGCCAGCAGTTCATCTGAGGGTGGAAAGACCCAGTACTTC.

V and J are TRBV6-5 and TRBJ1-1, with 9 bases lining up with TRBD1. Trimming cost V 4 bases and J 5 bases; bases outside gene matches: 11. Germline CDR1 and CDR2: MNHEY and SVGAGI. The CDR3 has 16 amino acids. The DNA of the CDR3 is TGTGCCAGCAGTTCCACGGCGACAGGGGGAAGAACTGAAGCTTTCTTT. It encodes CASSSTATGGRTEAFF.

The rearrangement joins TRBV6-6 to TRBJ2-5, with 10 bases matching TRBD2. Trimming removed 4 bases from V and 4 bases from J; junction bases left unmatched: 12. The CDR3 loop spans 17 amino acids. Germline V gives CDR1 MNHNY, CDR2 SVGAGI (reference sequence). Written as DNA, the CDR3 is TGTGCCAGCAGTTTTACCTTTCAGCGGGGGGGCGGAGAGACCCAGTACTTC. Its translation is CASSFTFQRGGGETQYF.

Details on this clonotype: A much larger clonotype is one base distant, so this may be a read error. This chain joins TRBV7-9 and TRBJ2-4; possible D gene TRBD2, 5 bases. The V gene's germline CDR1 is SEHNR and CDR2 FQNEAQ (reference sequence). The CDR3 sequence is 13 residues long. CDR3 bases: TGTTCCAGCAGCTTACGAGGGAATTGGGAGCAGTACTTC. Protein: CSSSLRGNWEQYF.

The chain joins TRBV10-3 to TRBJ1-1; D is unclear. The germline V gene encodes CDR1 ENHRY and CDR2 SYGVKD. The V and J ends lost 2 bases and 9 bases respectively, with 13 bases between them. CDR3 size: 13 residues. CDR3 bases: TGTGCCATCAGTGAGGGATCAGAACAGAAAGCTTTCTTT. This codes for CAISEGSEQKAFF.

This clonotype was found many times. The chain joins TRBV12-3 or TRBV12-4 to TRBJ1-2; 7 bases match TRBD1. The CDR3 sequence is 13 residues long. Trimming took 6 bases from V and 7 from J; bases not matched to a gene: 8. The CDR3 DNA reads TGTGCCAGCAGCCAGGGGGGAGTGACTGGCTACACCTTC. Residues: CASSQGGVTGYTF.

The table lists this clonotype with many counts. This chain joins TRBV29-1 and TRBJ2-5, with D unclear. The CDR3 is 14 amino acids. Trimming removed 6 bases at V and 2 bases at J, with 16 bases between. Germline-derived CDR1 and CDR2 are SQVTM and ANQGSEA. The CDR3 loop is CSVLEHGQQETQYF. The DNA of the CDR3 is TGCAGCGTGCTAGAACACGGGCAGCAAGAGACCCAGTACTTC.

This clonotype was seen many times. The DNA for the CDR3 is TGCGCCAGCAGCTTGGCCAGCGGGGGGGCCTACAATGAGCAGTTCTTC. Translated: CASSLASGGAYNEQFF. The V gene is TRBV5-1, the J gene TRBJ2-1; 10 nucleotides align to TRBD2. From germline, CDR1 is SGHRS and CDR2 YFSETQ. This CDR3 comprises 16 residues. J lost 2 bases, V lost 0 bases, and 2 bases had no gene match.

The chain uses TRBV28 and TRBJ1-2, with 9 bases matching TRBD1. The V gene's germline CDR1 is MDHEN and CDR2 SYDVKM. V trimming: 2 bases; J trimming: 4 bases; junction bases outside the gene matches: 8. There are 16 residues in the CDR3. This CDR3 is CASSLTPSTGGYGYTF. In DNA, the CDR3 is TGTGCCAGCAGTTTAACCCCCTCGACAGGGGGCTATGGCTACACCTTC.

CDR3 loop: CSVGDSGTSTDTQYF. In DNA, the CDR3 is TGCAGCGTTGGTGACAGCGGAACGAGCACAGATACGCAGTATTTT. The V call is TRBV29-1, the J call TRBJ2-3; tentatively, D is TRBD1 or TRBD2 (5 bases each). The length of the CDR3 is 15 residues. Trimming shortened V by 4 bases and J by 0 bases, and 14 bases separated the two germline ends. Germline CDR1 reads SQVTM; CDR2 reads ANQGSEA.

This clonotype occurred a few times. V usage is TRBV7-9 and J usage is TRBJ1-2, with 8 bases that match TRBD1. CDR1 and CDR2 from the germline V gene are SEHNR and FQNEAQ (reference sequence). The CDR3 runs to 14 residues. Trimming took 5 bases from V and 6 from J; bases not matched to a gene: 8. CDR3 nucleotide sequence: TGTGCCAGCAGCCTTCGGACAGGGAAAGATGGCTACACCTTC. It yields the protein CASSLRTGKDGYTF.

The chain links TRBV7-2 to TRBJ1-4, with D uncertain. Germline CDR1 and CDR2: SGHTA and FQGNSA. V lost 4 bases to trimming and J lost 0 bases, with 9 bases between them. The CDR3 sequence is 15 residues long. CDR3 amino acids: CASSSPVSTNEKLFF. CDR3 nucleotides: TGTGCCAGCAGCTCCCCGGTCTCAACTAATGAAAAACTGTTTTTT.

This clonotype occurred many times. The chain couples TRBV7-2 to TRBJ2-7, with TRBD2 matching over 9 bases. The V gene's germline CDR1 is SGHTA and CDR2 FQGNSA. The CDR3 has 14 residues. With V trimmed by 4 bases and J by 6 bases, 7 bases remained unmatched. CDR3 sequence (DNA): TGTGCCAGCAGCTCCTTAGCGGGGGTACGCGAGCAGTACTTC. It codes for CASSSLAGVREQYF.